This TCR beta chain was sequenced in a study of T-cell memory formation after mild COVID-19. TCRdb analysed the 5' RACE reads with MiXCR anew, one entry per CDR3 protein. The sample shows 450,000 to 650,000 distinct CDR3 sequences, 20% of them seen only once. The CDR3 sequence is 13 residues long. Germline V gene sequence: CDR1 LGHNT, CDR2 FRNRAP. The V gene end was trimmed by 9 bases and the J gene end by 6 bases; junction bases not matched to a gene: 9. This clonotype was seen only a few times. The sample taken for sequencing was PBMCs or a T cell subset sorted from them (not recorded which). The source is an adult woman who had mild COVID-19 (a few samples of this study predate the infection). Cell type and time point are not known. V gene TRBV12-5 combines with J gene TRBJ2-5; 8 positions match TRBD2. In DNA, the CDR3 is TGTGCTAGCGGGGGGGCCGGGGGACAGACCCAGTACTTC. Amino acids: CASGGAGGQTQYF.